Sequencing of this T cell receptor beta chain was carried out in a study of long-term antiretroviral therapy in people with HIV. Germline loops: CDR1 SGHDN, CDR2 FVKESK. Trimming took off 4 bases at V and 5 bases at J, with 14 bases between the two ends. CDR3 length: 14 residues. At the survey level, the v3.0 immunoSEQ assay was run. The assay was immunoSEQ multiplex PCR, and TCRdb's table has in-frame clones only and misses some. The sample has approximately 35,000 clones, around 78% seen once. Material: unsorted PBMCs, obtained 3.1 years after starting antiretroviral therapy. The TCR sequence derives from a woman between 45 and 60 years old with HIV. The chain links TRBV14 to TRBJ1-1, with no clear D. The CDR3 loop is CASSLFLSGTEAFF. CDR3 sequence (DNA): TGTGCCAGCAGCCTGTTTTTATCGGGTACTGAAGCTTTCTTT.